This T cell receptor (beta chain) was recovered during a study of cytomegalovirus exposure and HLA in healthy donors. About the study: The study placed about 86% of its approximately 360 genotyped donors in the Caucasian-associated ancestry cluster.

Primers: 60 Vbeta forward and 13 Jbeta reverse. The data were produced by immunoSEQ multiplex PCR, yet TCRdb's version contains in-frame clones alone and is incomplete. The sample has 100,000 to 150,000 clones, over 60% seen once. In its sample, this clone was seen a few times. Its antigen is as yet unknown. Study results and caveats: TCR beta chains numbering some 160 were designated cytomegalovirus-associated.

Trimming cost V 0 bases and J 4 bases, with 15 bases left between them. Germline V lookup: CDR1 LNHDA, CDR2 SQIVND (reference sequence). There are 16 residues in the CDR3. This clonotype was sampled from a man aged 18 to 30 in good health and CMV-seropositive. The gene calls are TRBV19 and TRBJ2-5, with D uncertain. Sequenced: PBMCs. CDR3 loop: CASSIDLRLITETQYF. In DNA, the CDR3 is TGTGCCAGTAGTATAGATCTCAGACTGATTACAGAGACCCAGTACTTC.